This entry lists 14 T cell receptor beta chains sequenced from one sample in a study of blood T cells in healthy people across ages. It was with a sample-barcoded 5' primer and a J-beta primer mix that a second PCR of about 7 to 12 cycles was run. TCRdb recomputed calls from the 5' RACE reads with MiXCR, one row per CDR3 protein. This table holds under 2 million distinct CDR3 sequences, about 35% found once. The sequenced sample consisted of blood. Receptors were obtained from a woman in her 30s in good health.

The chain uses TRBV9 and TRBJ2-6; D is undetermined. The CDR3 runs 14 residues. Germline CDR1 SGDLS, CDR2 YYNGEE. V lost 2 bases and J lost 2, with 5 bases in between. The CDR3 coding sequence is TGTGCCAGCAGCGTCCCTGCTGGGGCCAACGTCCTGACTTTC. Encoded protein: CASSVPAGANVLTF.

This clonotype was counted a few times. This sequence joins TRBV27 and TRBJ2-3, with 8 bases matching TRBD2. J gave up 2 bases and V 1 base, and 11 bases lay outside the gene matches. This CDR3 has 18 amino acids. Germline CDR1 and CDR2: MNHEY and SMNVEV (reference sequence). The CDR3 nucleotides read TGTGCCAGCAGTTTATTCCCGACGACTAGCGAGGACACAGATACGCAGTATTTT. Amino acid sequence: CASSLFPTTSEDTDTQYF.

The V call is TRBV5-8, the J call TRBJ2-1, with a possible D match to TRBD2 (5 bases). Trimming stripped 0 bases from V and 6 bases from J, with 10 bases between. The CDR3 runs to 14 residues. The germline CDR1 and CDR2 sequences are SGHTS and YDEGEE. CDR3 DNA sequence: TGTGCCAGCAGCTTGGGTCCTAGCTCCAATGAGCAGTTCTTC. Translation: CASSLGPSSNEQFF.

The V and J genes are TRBV5-1 and TRBJ1-1; D might be TRBD1 (5 bases). Germline values: CDR1 SGHRS, CDR2 YFSETQ. The V end lost 0 bases, the J end lost 4 bases, and 13 bases lay between the germline ends. There are 15 residues in the CDR3. The CDR3 bases are TGCGCCAGCAGCTTGGGGGGCACAGGAGGCACTGAAGCTTTCTTT. Amino acids: CASSLGGTGGTEAFF.

With regard to this clonotype: A clone one base away is much larger, so this may be a read error. The rearrangement links TRBV20-1 to TRBJ2-1, with 11 bases matching TRBD2. The CDR3 is made up of 14 amino acids. Germline CDR1 reads DFQATT; CDR2 reads SNEGSKA (reference sequence). DNA of the CDR3: TGCAGTGCTCGAGGACTAGCGGGTGTTAATGGGCAGTTCTTC. Protein product: CSARGLAGVNGQFF.

This chain joins TRBV4-1 and TRBJ1-2; the match to TRBD1 covers 7 bases. In germline, CDR1 is MGHRA, CDR2 YSYEKL. With V trimmed by 5 bases and J by 6 bases, 15 bases remained unmatched. This CDR3 has 16 residues. The CDR3 bases are TGCGCCAGCAGCTTCAGGGGGTCGGGGGCCGGGGATGGCTACACCTTC. Translated, it gives CASSFRGSGAGDGYTF.

The rearrangement links TRBV6-1 to TRBJ2-7, with D unclear. Trimming removed 1 base from V and 3 bases from J, with 13 bases in between. The CDR3 loop spans 15 amino acids. Per the germline V gene, CDR1 is MNHNS and CDR2 is SASEGT. The CDR3 DNA sequence: TGTGCCAGCAGTGAAGTGCCTCGGAGCCTCTACGAGCAGTACTTC. Amino acid sequence: CASSEVPRSLYEQYF.

This clonotype was observed a single time. The chain joins TRBV21-1 to TRBJ1-3. TRBV21-1 is termed a pseudogene. The CDR3 runs to 14 residues. DNA for the CDR3: TGTGCCAGCAGCAAAGTAGCGGGTTCCAACACCATATATTTT. Protein product: CASSKVAGSNTIYF.

A note on this clonotype: Sequence at one end of the junction differs from germline and may be a read error. This chain's CDR3 is CVSSLLGTGRTNTEAFF. CDR3 DNA sequence: TGTGTCAGCAGCTTATTGGGGACAGGGAGGACGAACACTGAAGCTTTCTTT. The chain links TRBV7-3 to TRBJ1-1; 9 bases match TRBD1. The CDR3 covers 17 residues. Looked up from germline, CDR1 is SGHTA and CDR2 is FQGTGA.

This clonotype has more than one count but fewer than ten. The V gene is TRBV3-1, the J gene TRBJ2-5; TRBD2 might be the D (5 bases). Germline-derived CDR1 and CDR2 are LGHDT and YNNKEL (reference sequence). Trimming shortened V by 2 bases and J by 2 bases, and 15 bases separated the two germline ends. The CDR3 contains 16 residues. Here the CDR3 DNA reads TGTGCCAGCAGCCAAAGGACCGGTAGCGCTCAAGAGACCCAGTACTTC. The encoded protein is CASSQRTGSAQETQYF.

The chain is built from TRBV20-1 and TRBJ2-2, with 9 bases matching TRBD1. Germline CDR1 DFQATT, CDR2 SNEGSKA (reference sequence). The CDR3 has 13 amino acids. The junction had 5 bases not matched to a gene; V was cut back by 8 bases and J by 4 bases. The CDR3 spells CSYRGRSTGELFF. The CDR3 nucleotides read TGCAGTTACAGGGGGCGGAGCACCGGGGAGCTGTTTTTT.

This clonotype was seen a few times. The rearrangement uses TRBV3-1 and TRBJ2-5; 7 bases agree with TRBD2. V lost 3 bases to trimming and J lost 7 bases; unmatched junction nucleotides: 14. The length of the CDR3 is 16 residues. Looked up from germline, CDR1 is LGHDT and CDR2 is YNNKEL (reference sequence). Here the CDR3 reads CASSQIPGLRGGTQYF. The CDR3, as DNA: TGTGCCAGCAGCCAGATCCCGGGACTAAGAGGTGGGACCCAGTACTTC.

This chain connects TRBV2 to TRBJ2-4, with TRBD1 matching 7 bases. The germline gives CDR1 SNHLY, CDR2 FYNNEI. CDR3 length equals 14 residues. J gave up 6 bases and V 11 bases, and 13 bases lay outside the gene matches. CDR3 loop: CAGMPGTERNIQYF. CDR3 bases: TGTGCCGGCATGCCCGGGACAGAGAGAAACATTCAGTACTTC.

On this clonotype itself: At one of its ends the junction is not consistent with the germline gene, which may arise from a read error. The chain combines TRBV27 with TRBJ2-7; the match to TRBD2 covers 7 bases. The CDR3 runs to 14 residues. Germline loops: CDR1 MNHEY, CDR2 SMNVEV (reference sequence). The CDR3 nucleotides read TGTGCCGGCAGTTTTGTGGGAGGGGCCTACGAGCAGTACTTC. This gives the protein CAGSFVGGAYEQYF.